This T cell receptor beta chain comes out of a study of cytomegalovirus exposure and HLA in healthy donors. The PCR ran on 60 Vbeta and 13 Jbeta primers. Sequencing used immunoSEQ multiplex PCR; TCRdb keeps in-frame clones, though not all of them. The sample holds approximately 160,000 clones; roughly 84% are singletons and the top ten take about 1.5%. Study-wide results and caveats: Reportedly, fewer N-insertions than the approximately 690-donor mean appeared in an Asian-associated ancestry cluster in a later analysis.

V was clipped by 1 base and J by 5 bases; unmatched bases: 8. The CDR3 has 16 residues. Germline V gene sequence: CDR1 MNHEY, CDR2 SVGAGI. The sample holds a few counts of this clone. Its antigen is unknown. J is TRBJ2-1 and V is TRBV6-5; 7 nucleotides align to TRBD2. The sequenced sample consisted of PBMCs. The source is a male donor in good health and CMV-seronegative. In nucleotides, the CDR3 is TGTGCCAGCAGTTACTATCGGGCTAGCGGAGACAATGAGCAGTTCTTC. Translation: CASSYYRASGDNEQFF.